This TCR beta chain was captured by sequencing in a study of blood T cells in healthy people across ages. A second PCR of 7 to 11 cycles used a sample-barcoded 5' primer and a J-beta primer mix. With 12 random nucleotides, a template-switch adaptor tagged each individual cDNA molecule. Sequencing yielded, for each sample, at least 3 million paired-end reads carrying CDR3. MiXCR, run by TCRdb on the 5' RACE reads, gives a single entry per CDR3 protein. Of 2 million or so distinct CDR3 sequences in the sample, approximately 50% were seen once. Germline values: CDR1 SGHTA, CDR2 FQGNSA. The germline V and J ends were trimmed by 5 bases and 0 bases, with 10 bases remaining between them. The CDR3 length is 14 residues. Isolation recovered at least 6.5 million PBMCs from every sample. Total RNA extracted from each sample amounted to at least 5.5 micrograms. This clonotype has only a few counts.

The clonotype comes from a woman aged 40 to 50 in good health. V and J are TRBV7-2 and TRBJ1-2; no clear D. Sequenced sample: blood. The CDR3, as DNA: TGTGCCAGCAGCGTTGGGTGGGCTAACTATGGCTACACCTTC. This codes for CASSVGWANYGYTF.